This T cell receptor beta chain was retrieved from a study of shared clonotypes between healthy human individuals. The naive CD8 fraction comprised CD45RO-negative cells positively selected for CCR7 and excluded terminally differentiated effector memory CD45RA+ cells. Investigators spread the genomic DNA of each subset evenly over several immunoSEQ plates. Sequenced by immunoSEQ multiplex PCR; TCRdb stores in-frame clones only, minus some. The sample shows more than 2 million clones, about 95% of them seen only once. The CDR3 has 16 residues. After removal of 5 bases from V and 1 base from J, the junction contained 4 bases not matched to a gene. Germline V gene sequence: CDR1 SEHNR, CDR2 FQNEAQ (reference sequence).

The V and J genes are TRBV7-9 and TRBJ1-5, with 11 bases identical to TRBD1. Material for sequencing was naive CD8+ T cells sorted from blood. The sequence was collected from a young man in good health. The CDR3 loop is CASSRGQGGSNQPQHF. For the CDR3, the DNA is TGTGCCAGCAGCAGGGGACAGGGGGGAAGCAATCAGCCCCAGCATTTT. Filled out from reference TRBV7-9 and TRBJ1-5, the complete variable domain reads DTGVSQNPRHKITKRGQNVTFRCDPISEHNRLYWYRQTLGQGPEFLTYFQNEAQLEKSRLLSDRFSAERPKGSFSTLEIQRTEQGDSAMYLCASSRGQGGSNQPQHFGDGTRLSIL.